This T cell receptor (beta chain) comes out of a study of CD8 T cell repertoires and HIV-1 epitope variants. Sequencing was performed with immunoSEQ multiplex PCR; in TCRdb, only in-frame clones are kept and a portion is missing. Counted here are some 100,000 clones, more than 65% occurring once; the ten biggest clones make up roughly 25%. This CDR3 comprises 14 residues. The V gene's germline CDR1 is SGHVS and CDR2 FNYEAQ. Trimming removed 0 bases at V and 0 bases at J, with 6 bases between. This TCR was recovered from a male donor with HIV. The chain has TRBV7-6 and TRBJ2-7; no definite D call. Sequencing was carried out using uncultured baseline CD8+ T cells from peripheral blood mononuclear cells (PBMCs). CDR3 sequence reads: CASSLAGSSYEQYF. CDR3 nucleotides: TGTGCCAGCAGCTTAGCGGGGTCCTCCTACGAGCAGTACTTC.